The 23 T cell receptor beta chains below were found in one sample sequenced in a study of blood T cell repertoires in COVID-19. Some clones are missing from TCRdb's copy, which holds only in-frame ones; the method was immunoSEQ multiplex PCR. The sample records some 160,000 clones, just under 90% being singletons. The sample comprised peripheral blood. The receptors were gathered from a woman in her seventies with COVID-19, enrolled during active disease.

This sequence joins TRBV18 and TRBJ2-5; 12 nucleotides line up with TRBD2. In germline, CDR1 is KGHSH, CDR2 LQKENI. The junction had 8 bases not matched to a gene; V was cut back by 5 bases and J by 1 base. CDR3 length equals 17 residues. The CDR3 region has the DNA TGTGCCAGCTCAGAAGGGTGGACTAGCGGGGCCCAAGAGACCCAGTACTTC. Its translation is CASSEGWTSGAQETQYF.

The chain couples TRBV19 to TRBJ1-3; maybe TRBD1 (6 bases). V lost 6 bases to trimming and J lost 0 bases, with 15 bases between them. The CDR3 covers 16 residues. Germline V gene data show CDR1 as LNHDA and CDR2 as SQIVND (reference sequence). In DNA, the CDR3 is TGTGCCAGTAGAACCGACAGGTTTACCTCTGGAAACACCATATATTTT. This translates into CASRTDRFTSGNTIYF.

J is TRBJ2-7 and V is TRBV6-2 or TRBV6-3, with D tentatively TRBD2 (6 bases). The CDR3 spans 17 residues. Germline values: CDR1 MNHEY, CDR2 SVGEGT. V lost 2 bases and J 4 bases, leaving 21 bases between the germline ends. Here the CDR3 reads CASSYKFGGIPRYEQYF. DNA for the CDR3: TGTGCCAGCAGTTACAAATTTGGGGGGATCCCTCGGTACGAGCAGTACTTC.

The chain uses TRBV5-1 and TRBJ1-5; no definite D call. V was cut by 0 bases and J by 3 bases, with 10 bases left in between. The germline CDR1 and CDR2 sequences are SGHRS and YFSETQ. This CDR3 has 15 residues. The CDR3 loop is CASSLASGDNQPQHF. The DNA of the CDR3 is TGCGCCAGCAGCTTGGCCAGCGGGGACAATCAGCCCCAGCATTTT.

V and J are TRBV6-1 and TRBJ2-3; TRBD1 aligns across 9 bases. The CDR3 spans 15 residues. Trimming removed 3 bases from V and 8 bases from J; junction bases left unmatched: 9. CDR1 MNHNS and CDR2 SASEGT come from the germline V gene. CDR3 nucleotides: TGTGCCAGCAGTGATTTGGGACAGGGACAAGTTACGCAGTATTTT. It encodes CASSDLGQGQVTQYF.

About this clone itself: The junction differs from germline at one of its ends, possibly a read error. The V and J genes are TRBV7-7 and TRBJ2-1, with 8 bases lining up with TRBD2. The CDR3 covers 15 residues. The germline CDR1 and CDR2 sequences are SSHAT and FNYEAQ (reference sequence). CDR3 coding DNA: TGTGCTAGCAGCAAACTAGCGGAGCCTTACAATGAGCAGTTCTTC. Translation: CASSKLAEPYNEQFF.

J is TRBJ2-7 and V is TRBV6-5, with 7 bases aligning to TRBD2. The junction had 2 bases not matched to a gene; V was cut back by 6 bases and J by 3 bases. The CDR3 loop spans 12 amino acids. The germline V gene encodes CDR1 MNHEY and CDR2 SVGAGI. This CDR3 reads CASRRDYYEQYF. CDR3 nucleotide sequence: TGTGCCAGCAGACGGGACTACTACGAGCAGTACTTC.

The chain joins TRBV6-2 or TRBV6-3 to TRBJ1-1; no clear D gene. V was clipped by 5 bases and J by 5 bases, with 15 bases between them. The CDR3 runs to 14 residues. Germline V gene sequence: CDR1 MNHEY, CDR2 SVGEGT. CDR3 region: CASSPLGVYTEAFF. DNA for the CDR3: TGTGCCAGCAGTCCCCTCGGGGTTTATACTGAAGCTTTCTTT.

As DNA, the CDR3 is TGTGCCAGCAGTTTCCTCCGACAGGGGGCAGCTGAAAAACTGTTTTTT. It is translated as CASSFLRQGAAEKLFF. This chain joins TRBV28 and TRBJ1-4; 10 bases line up with TRBD1. CDR3 length: 16 amino acids. V lost 3 bases, J lost 7 bases, and 8 bases stayed unmatched. Germline V lookup: CDR1 MDHEN, CDR2 SYDVKM.

The chain links TRBV29-1 to TRBJ2-7; weak D call: TRBD2 (6 bases). V dropped 3 bases and J dropped 8 bases, with 11 bases sitting between them. Germline-derived CDR1 and CDR2 are SQVTM and ANQGSEA. This CDR3 contains 11 residues. Here the CDR3 reads CSVDNGGKQYF. In DNA form, the CDR3 reads TGCAGCGTTGATAATGGCGGGAAGCAGTACTTC.

A few counts support this clone. The chain employs TRBV5-1 and TRBJ1-2, with 8 positions matching TRBD1. The CDR3 has 13 amino acids. V shed 4 bases, J shed 7 bases, and the junction held 6 bases outside the gene matches. Germline V gives CDR1 SGHRS, CDR2 YFSETQ. Here the CDR3 reads CASSQTGGSGYTF. Written as DNA, the CDR3 is TGCGCCAGCAGCCAAACAGGGGGTAGTGGCTACACCTTC.

This clone has just one count. The chain employs TRBV6-5 and TRBJ2-1, with 10 bases that match TRBD2. CDR3 size: 15 residues. From germline, CDR1 is MNHEY and CDR2 SVGAGI. Unmatched junction bases numbered 4, after V lost 7 bases and J lost 1 base. This CDR3 is CASTLAGVSYNEQFF. CDR3 DNA: TGTGCCAGCACCCTAGCGGGGGTTTCCTACAATGAGCAGTTCTTC.

The chain employs TRBV19 and TRBJ2-7; TRBD2 aligns across 8 bases. The CDR3 sequence is 14 residues long. V lost 3 bases to trimming and J lost 3 bases; unmatched junction nucleotides: 4. Germline V CDR1 and CDR2: LNHDA, SQIVND (reference sequence). The CDR3 DNA is TGTGCCAGTAGTATTGGACTAGCCGACTACGAGCAGTACTTC. Encoded protein: CASSIGLADYEQYF.

V gene TRBV5-1 combines with J gene TRBJ2-7; no firm D call. V lost 4 bases to trimming and J lost 3 bases, with 11 bases between them. The CDR3 runs to 13 residues. The V gene's germline CDR1 is SGHRS and CDR2 YFSETQ. The CDR3 sequence: CASSEENSYEQYF. CDR3 bases: TGCGCCAGCAGCGAAGAAAACAGCTACGAGCAGTACTTC.

The chain has TRBV5-4 and TRBJ2-7; D unclear. With 0 bases removed from V and 7 bases from J, the gap between germline ends came to 17 bases. The germline V gene encodes CDR1 SGHNT and CDR2 YYREEE (reference sequence). The CDR3 sequence is 15 residues long. CDR3 sequence reads: CASSLAGGPTGEQYF. In DNA, the CDR3 is TGTGCCAGCAGCTTGGCGGGTGGCCCGACCGGGGAGCAGTACTTC.

CDR3 residues: CASSTDRDRSGANVLTF. The CDR3 DNA is TGTGCCAGCAGCACCGACAGGGACCGCTCTGGGGCCAACGTCCTGACTTTC. The chain couples TRBV2 to TRBJ2-6, with 7 bases lining up with TRBD1. The CDR3 length is 17 residues. J was trimmed by 0 bases and V by 6 bases; bases with no gene match: 8. Germline V CDR1 and CDR2: SNHLY, FYNNEI.

The chain carries TRBV15 and TRBJ2-3, with 8 bases identical to TRBD2. Germline CDR1 LNHNV, CDR2 YYDKDF (reference sequence). V lost 8 bases to trimming and J lost 5 bases; unmatched junction nucleotides: 15. This CDR3 has 16 residues. CDR3 nucleotides: TGTGCCACCGCCGCCTGGGCGGGGGGTAGAATAGATACGCAGTATTTT. Translation: CATAAWAGGRIDTQYF.

The genes are TRBV11-3 and TRBJ2-1; 10 bases align to TRBD2. This CDR3 has 20 residues. The J segment lost 6 bases and the V segment lost 5 bases, leaving 22 bases of the junction unmatched. From germline, CDR1 is SGHNT and CDR2 YENEEA. CDR3 DNA: TGTGCCAGCAGCCCCTCGACTGCACAAGCGGGGGGGCCGTTGGTCAATGAGCAGTTCTTC. Translating gives CASSPSTAQAGGPLVNEQFF.

This clone was observed once. The chain carries TRBV19 and TRBJ1-2, with D tentatively TRBD1 (6 bases). The CDR3 has 14 amino acids. Germline loops: CDR1 LNHDA, CDR2 SQIVND (reference sequence). Trimming took 4 bases from V and 8 from J, leaving 17 bases between them. CDR3 sequence (DNA): TGTGCCAGTAGTACGGGACAACATGAGGGGGGCTACACCTTC. Translating gives CASSTGQHEGGYTF.

The chain joins TRBV7-2 to TRBJ1-2; maybe TRBD1 (5 bases). Per the germline V gene, CDR1 is SGHTA and CDR2 is FQGNSA. The CDR3 runs to 14 residues. V was clipped by 4 bases and J by 7 bases, with 16 bases between them. The CDR3 bases are TGTGCCAGCAGCTCAGGGCCCAGGACCGCTGGCTACACCTTC. Its protein product is CASSSGPRTAGYTF.

V and J are TRBV7-8 and TRBJ1-6; 9 positions agree with TRBD1. This CDR3 is built from 15 residues. V lost 2 bases, J lost 5 bases, and 1 base stayed unmatched. Germline V CDR1 and CDR2: SGHVS, FQNEAQ. CDR3 sequence reads: CASSLRTGDNSPLHF. The CDR3 DNA sequence: TGTGCCAGCAGCTTAAGGACAGGGGATAATTCACCCCTCCACTTT.

V is TRBV2 and J is TRBJ2-2, with 11 bases aligning to TRBD2. The CDR3 covers 16 residues. Trimming cost V 3 bases and J 0 bases; bases outside gene matches: 0. Germline loops: CDR1 SNHLY, CDR2 FYNNEI. Here the CDR3 DNA reads TGTGCCAGCAGTGAGACTAGCGGGGCGAACACCGGGGAGCTGTTTTTT. It is translated as CASSETSGANTGELFF.

CDR3: CASSYSNTAPGNTIYF. CDR3 bases: TGTGCCAGCAGTTACTCGAACACAGCCCCTGGAAACACCATATATTTT. The chain combines TRBV6-5 with TRBJ1-3; D remains unclear. Germline lookup yields CDR1 MNHEY and CDR2 SVGAGI. The V end lost 0 bases, the J end lost 2 bases, and 11 bases lay between the germline ends. This CDR3 has 16 amino acids.